A selection of T cell receptor beta chains follows, all from one sample in a study of cytomegalovirus exposure and HLA in healthy donors. Clones were read by immunoSEQ multiplex PCR, and TCRdb kept only the in-frame ones, dropping some. Here the sample spans roughly 180,000 clones, approximately 80% being singletons. Sequencing was performed on PBMCs. The receptors originated from a boy aged 2 to 10 in good health and CMV-seronegative. CDR3s include the opening cysteine and the closing phenylalanine or tryptophan. D genes are given only for firm matches. The listing skips clone size in some rows; elsewhere it reads once, few, many or a size class.

j_call d_call clone_size v_call cdr3_aa cdr3_nt
TRBJ2-5 NA NA TRBV5-1 CASSATFGETQYF TGCGCCAGCAGCGCCACTTTTGGAGAGACCCAGTACTTC
TRBJ2-1 NA NA TRBV4-1 CASSQGGSSYNEQFF TGCGCCAGCAGCCAAGGAGGGAGCTCCTACAATGAGCAGTTCTTC
TRBJ1-1 TRBD1 NA TRBV5-1 CASSFETGMGAFF TGCGCCAGCAGCTTTGAGACAGGGATGGGAGCTTTCTTT
TRBJ2-1 TRBD2 NA TRBV7-9 CASSTTSGGHYNEQFF TGTGCCAGCAGCACGACTAGCGGGGGCCATTACAATGAGCAGTTCTTC
TRBJ2-7 NA NA TRBV9 CASSASVSSYEQYF TGTGCCAGCAGCGCTAGCGTGAGCTCCTACGAGCAGTACTTC
TRBJ2-5 TRBD2 NA TRBV9 CASSGGVAGGRETQYF TGTGCCAGCAGCGGGGGAGTGGCGGGAGGACGGGAGACCCAGTACTTC
TRBJ1-1 NA NA TRBV18 CASSPPGGGVGLGTEAFF TGTGCCAGCTCACCACCGGGCGGGGGAGTAGGGTTAGGCACTGAAGCTTTCTTT
TRBJ1-1 TRBD1 once TRBV18 CASSPVRTGVGTEAFF TGTGCCAGCTCACCAGTCCGGACAGGGGTCGGCACTGAAGCTTTCTTT
TRBJ1-2 NA NA TRBV29-1 CSVNREISSDYGYTF TGCAGCGTTAACAGGGAAATCTCATCGGACTATGGCTACACCTTC
TRBJ2-1 NA NA TRBV19 CASTMGPGYNEQFF TGTGCCAGTACCATGGGTCCGGGATACAATGAGCAGTTCTTC
TRBJ1-1 NA NA TRBV5-1 CASSLGPVNTEAFF TGCGCCAGCAGCTTGGGCCCGGTGAACACTGAAGCTTTCTTT
TRBJ1-1 TRBD1 NA TRBV29-1 CSALGQGVLNAEAFF TGCAGCGCCCTGGGACAGGGTGTGTTAAACGCTGAAGCTTTCTTT
TRBJ1-2 NA NA TRBV18 CASSIDRTNYGYTF TGTGCCAGCTCCATCGACAGAACTAACTATGGCTACACCTTC
TRBJ2-7 TRBD2 few TRBV7-6 CASSLYQAGTDEQYF TGTGCCAGCAGCTTATATCAAGCGGGAACGGACGAGCAGTACTTC
TRBJ2-3 TRBD2 once TRBV13 CASSSSGGDPTDTQYF TGTGCCAGCAGCTCTAGCGGGGGGGACCCCACAGATACGCAGTATTTT
TRBJ1-1 TRBD1 NA TRBV4-2 CASSQETGGRNAEAFF TGTGCCAGCAGCCAAGAGACAGGGGGACGGAACGCTGAAGCTTTCTTT
TRBJ2-6 NA few TRBV5-6 CASSLRTVSSGANVLTF TGTGCCAGCAGCTTAAGGACAGTGAGCTCTGGGGCCAACGTCCTGACTTTC
TRBJ2-6 NA once TRBV5-1 CASSQAGANVLTF TGCGCCAGCAGTCAAGCCGGGGCCAACGTCCTGACTTTC
TRBJ2-7 TRBD2 NA TRBV4-1 CASSQYEAGAYEQYF TGCGCCAGCAGCCAATACGAAGCGGGAGCGTACGAGCAGTACTTC
TRBJ2-1 TRBD2 NA TRBV7-3 CASSPHGAGGGNEQFF TGTGCCAGCAGCCCCCATGGGGCGGGAGGGGGAAATGAGCAGTTCTTC
TRBJ2-1 NA NA TRBV29-1 CSVYFIYNEQFF TGCAGCGTTTACTTTATTTACAATGAGCAGTTCTTC
TRBJ1-1 NA NA TRBV30 CAWSRGGWGVGLNTEAFF TGTGCCTGGAGCCGGGGAGGGTGGGGTGTGGGATTAAACACTGAAGCTTTCTTT
TRBJ2-3 NA once TRBV10-2 CASSESQVDTQYF TGCGCCAGCAGTGAATCACAGGTAGATACGCAGTATTTT
TRBJ1-6 NA NA TRBV30 CAWRDNFNSPLHF TGTGCCTGGAGGGACAACTTTAATTCACCCCTCCACTTT
TRBJ1-5 NA NA TRBV2 CASRAGSAFDQPQHF TGTGCCAGCAGGGCGGGGTCCGCCTTCGATCAGCCCCAGCATTTT
TRBJ2-3 TRBD2 NA TRBV7-2 CASSRERGSQYF TGTGCCAGCAGCCGTGAGCGGGGTTCGCAGTATTTT
TRBJ2-7 TRBD1 NA TRBV9 CASSPGDRAVEQYF TGTGCCAGCAGCCCCGGGGACAGGGCTGTCGAGCAGTACTTC
TRBJ2-5 TRBD2 NA TRBV19 CASSRSGGNQETQYF TGTGCCAGTAGTCGGAGCGGGGGTAACCAAGAGACCCAGTACTTC